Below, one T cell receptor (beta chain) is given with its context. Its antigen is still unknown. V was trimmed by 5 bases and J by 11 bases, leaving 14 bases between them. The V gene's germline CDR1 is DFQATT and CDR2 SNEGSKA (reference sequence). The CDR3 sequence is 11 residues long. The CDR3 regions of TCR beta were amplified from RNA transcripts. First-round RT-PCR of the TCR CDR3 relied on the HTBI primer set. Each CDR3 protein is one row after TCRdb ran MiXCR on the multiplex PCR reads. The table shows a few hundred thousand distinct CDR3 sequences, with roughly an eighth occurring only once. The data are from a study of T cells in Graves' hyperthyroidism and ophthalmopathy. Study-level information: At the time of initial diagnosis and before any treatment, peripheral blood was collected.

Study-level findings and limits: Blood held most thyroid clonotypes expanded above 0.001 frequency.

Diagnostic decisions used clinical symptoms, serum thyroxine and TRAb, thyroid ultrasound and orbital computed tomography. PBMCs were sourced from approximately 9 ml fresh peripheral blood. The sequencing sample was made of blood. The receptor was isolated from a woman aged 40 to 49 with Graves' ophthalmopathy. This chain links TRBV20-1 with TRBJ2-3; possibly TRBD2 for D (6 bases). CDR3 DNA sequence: TGCAGTGCTGTTGCTTCAGCGGGGCAGTATTTT. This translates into CSAVASAGQYF.